The T cell receptor (beta chain) described here comes from a study of blood T cells in healthy people across ages. Worth noting for this clonotype: The junction departs from the called germline gene at one end, perhaps through a read error.

The authors ran a second PCR of roughly 6 to 12 cycles using a sample-barcoded 5' primer and a J-beta primer mix. In TCRdb, the 5' RACE reads were re-called with MiXCR into one record per CDR3 protein. The sample has around 520,000 distinct CDR3 sequences, roughly a quarter seen once. These data are also associated with another study on T cells of mothers and their children. As that report states: Over 8 million TCR beta CDR3 reads were obtained from each mother, and roughly 3 million from each child.

The TCR sequence derives from a boy aged 2-15 years in good health. The sample comprised blood.

Here the CDR3 reads CASSFEQGRDTEAFF. The CDR3 DNA reads TGTGCCAGCAGTTTCGAACAGGGAAGGGACACCGAAGCTTTCTTT. V is TRBV25-1 and J is TRBJ1-1; weak D call: TRBD1 (6 bases). There are 15 residues in the CDR3. Germline V CDR1 and CDR2: MGHDK, SYGVNS.